Given below is one T cell receptor (beta chain) in context. Its antigen is not known. Relapses following autologous stem cell transplantation were seen in all patients, with brentuximab vedotin exposure varying. The CDR3 totals 16 residues. CDR1 is SGDLS, CDR2 YYNGEE, per germline. Trimming left V 1 base short and J 0 bases short, with 11 bases between. The data were taken from a study of PD-1 blockade in classical Hodgkin lymphoma. Profiled with immunoSEQ multiplex PCR; TCRdb holds only in-frame clones, not every one. The sample yields 25,000 to 30,000 clones, 70% to 90% seen once. The study, taken as a whole, reports: Before treatment, TCR diversity in newly diagnosed patients was reportedly lower than in healthy donors. Nivolumab starters within 1 year of ASCT were excluded. The study found complete responders had baseline diversity similar to newly diagnosed patients.

Sequenced material: peripheral blood mononuclear cells (PBMCs), taken before the second cycle of nivolumab. The chain recombines TRBV9 with TRBJ2-1, with a possible D match to TRBD2 (6 bases). The receptor comes from a human donor with classical Hodgkin lymphoma. The CDR3: CASSVPATSSYNEQFF. The CDR3 coding sequence is TGTGCCAGCAGCGTACCTGCGACTAGCTCCTACAATGAGCAGTTCTTC.